This T cell receptor beta chain was captured in a study of CD8 T cells in Susac syndrome (dated by TCRdb to the late 2010s). In terms of the full investigation: Of the Susac syndrome patients who were sequenced, roughly 8 were in clinical remission while six had clinically active disease. At the time of blood withdrawal, Susac syndrome patients were either therapy-naive, taking corticosteroids (with some also receiving IVIg), or on IVIg alone. The study used repertoire sequencing to test whether antigen drove CD8+ T cell activation and differentiation in Susac syndrome. What the authors observed across the whole study: The TCR sequencing and HLA analysis was acknowledged to have included a relatively small number of individuals. In patients with Susac syndrome, the CD4+ T cell repertoire showed no detectable clonal expansion.

RNA was extracted using the RNeasy kit, and roughly 0.5 to 1 ug of the RNA was reverse transcribed with random hexamers. The immunoSEQ multiplex PCR assay, which covers 54 Vbeta and 13 Jbeta segments, was used to amplify TCR beta CDR3 regions. To correct PCR amplification bias, a synthetic template baseline was used for both primer optimization and computational correction. The published analysis was carried out like this. Reads were annotated to V, D and J genes per IMGT and analyzed with immunoSEQ Analyzer, keeping only productive sequences. To calculate clonality, Shannon entropy was normalized by log2 of the number of productive unique sequences and then subtracted from one. For each patient and control, public and private clones were evaluated within the 100 most prevalent clones. Clones were defined as Susac-specific when absent from the healthy and MS cohorts, from approximately 970 published viral clones and from other ImmuneACCESS disease sequences. TCRdb took the public reads, trimmed them with fastp at Q25, ran MiXCR for clone calling and kept in-frame beta chains. Rows matching on CDR3 protein sequence are summarized as one entry with the most common DNA and genes. These V and J calls are TCRdb output, not the study's own analysis. Recorded for this sample are about 140,000 distinct CDR3 sequences; 95% of them occurred a single time. The leading ten clones occupy 0.13% to 0.15% of the sample.

High-throughput TCR beta sequencing profiled peripheral blood CD8+ and CD4+ T cells from healthy donors, Susac syndrome patients and multiple sclerosis patients. Susac syndrome patients met recently defined diagnostic criteria for definite or probable disease. Bulk CD8+ and CD4+ T cells were purified by magnetic negative isolation, while CD8+ TEMRA cells were enriched using FACS. Blood was drawn into EDTA tubes, processed within 24 hours, and PBMCs were isolated by density gradient centrifugation. PBMCs intended for TCR sequencing were frozen in liquid nitrogen and were later thawed in a 37 degrees C water bath. The sorted or isolated CD4+, CD8+ and CD8+ TEMRA cells reached a purity of at least 90%. Regarding this clonotype: The clone's antigen remains unknown. No base-level quality is on record; no much larger clone is a single base apart.

V loses 6 bases at its end and J loses 3 bases; junction bases beyond the gene matches: 7. CDR1 is given as DFQATT and CDR2 as SNEGSKA, both from the germline V gene (reference sequence). The CDR3 goes from the cysteine to the phenylalanine over 15 residues. The read is trimmed to its CDR3 DNA, 45 bases read in frame from base 1. Recombination joined TRBV20-1 with TRBJ2-3; 12 central bases correspond to TRBD2. This receptor was identified in a human donor with Susac syndrome. Material: CD4+ T cells from PBMCs. The nucleotide sequence reads TGCAGTGCACCTAGCGGGGGGGAGGGGACAGATACGCAGTATTTT. This yields the protein CSAPSGGEGTDTQYF.